The present TCR beta chain was sequenced within a study of beta chain features in type 1 diabetes. Overall study context: There was similarity between patients and healthy donors in age, gender and cell yields. Study-wide results and limits: Across all four CD4+ subsets, people with type 1 diabetes showed modestly shorter TCRB CDR3s. Any HLA-type effect on TCRB rearrangement remained unresolved here. Fewer insertions but more deletions were seen at VDJ junctions in type 1 diabetes patients.

This clone has a handful of counts. Its antigen is currently unknown. As every portion of the isolated RNA was reverse transcribed, the sequencing read expressed TCRB transcripts. Assay used: immunoSEQ multiplex PCR; TCRdb lists only in-frame clones, some missing. The repertoire holds a few hundred thousand clones, with approximately 16% as singletons. Cell sorting via CD45RO/CCR7/CD25/CD127/CD95/CD27 was performed to obtain CD4+ naive, central memory, regulatory and stem cell-like memory cells. Source material: naive CD4+ T cells from blood. The TCR was taken from a man aged 30 to 39 with type 1 diabetes.

The CDR3 DNA follows: TGCAGCGGCGACGTGCTTTCCCAAGAGACCCAGTACTTC. Translating it yields CSGDVLSQETQYF. The gene calls are TRBV29-1 and TRBJ2-5, with D uncertain. The CDR3 is 13 residues long. The germline CDR1 and CDR2 sequences are SQVTM and ANQGSEA. The V end lost 7 bases, the J end lost 1 base, and 13 bases lay between the germline ends. Complete variable domain (other parts from reference TRBV29-1 and TRBJ2-5): SAVISQKPSRDICQRGTSLTIQCQVDSQVTMMFWYRQQPGQSLTLIATANQGSEATYESGFVIDKFPISRPNLTFSTLTVSNMSPEDSSIYLCSGDVLSQETQYFGPGTRLLVL.